A single sample is the source of the 27 T cell receptor beta chains below, sequenced in a study of T cell responses to AZD1222 COVID-19 vaccine. The assay was immunoSEQ multiplex PCR, and TCRdb's table has in-frame clones only and misses some. The data contain more than 100,000 clones, roughly 87% of them singletons. The sequencing used peripheral blood, collected on day 0 of AZD1222 vaccination. The receptors come from an adult in good health.

V usage is TRBV6-4 and J usage is TRBJ2-5; a weak D match, TRBD1 (6 bases). The V end was cut by 7 bases, the J end by 4 bases, with 19 bases between. There are 15 residues in the CDR3. CDR1 MRHNA and CDR2 SNTAGT come from the germline V gene. The CDR3 sequence is CASTGRGHRAETQYF. The CDR3 coding sequence is TGTGCCAGCACCGGAAGAGGGCACAGGGCAGAGACCCAGTACTTC.

J is TRBJ2-3 and V is TRBV24-1, with a tentative D call TRBD2 (6 bases). Between the trimmed V and J ends, which lost 8 bases and 4 bases, there was a span of 15 bases. There are 14 residues in the CDR3. Per germline, CDR1 KGHDR and CDR2 SFDVKD. The CDR3 DNA reads as TGTGCCACCAAAAACGGGGGTGCCGCAGATACGCAGTATTTT. Translating gives CATKNGGAADTQYF.

The V and J genes are TRBV5-1 and TRBJ2-1, with D possibly being TRBD1 (6 bases). This CDR3 region has 15 residues. Trimming took 0 bases from V and 2 from J, leaving 9 bases between them. Germline V gene sequence: CDR1 SGHRS, CDR2 YFSETQ. The CDR3 DNA reads TGCGCCAGCAGCTTGGGGGCAGGGGCCTACAATGAGCAGTTCTTC. It specifies CASSLGAGAYNEQFF.

The chain recombines TRBV5-8 with TRBJ2-2; D not resolved. Germline CDR1 reads SGHTS; CDR2 reads YDEGEE. Trimming removed 7 bases from V and 8 bases from J, with 12 bases in between. This CDR3 spans 12 amino acids. Here the CDR3 reads CASQSPRGELFF. Here the CDR3 DNA reads TGTGCCAGCCAATCCCCTAGGGGGGAGCTGTTTTTT.

The rearrangement uses TRBV3-1 (or the pseudogene TRBV3-2) and TRBJ1-2; D uncertain. Germline lookup yields CDR1 LGHDT and CDR2 YNNKEL (reference sequence). The CDR3 covers 13 residues. The ends were cut back, 2 bases at V and 3 bases at J, with 7 bases in the middle. For the CDR3, the DNA is TGTGCCAGCAGCCAACGCAGCCACTATGGCTACACCTTC. This encodes CASSQRSHYGYTF.

This chain links TRBV7-9 with TRBJ2-5, with D perhaps matching TRBD1 or TRBD2 (5 bases each). The CDR3 is 14 residues long. Trimming removed 0 bases at V and 0 bases at J, with 5 bases between. CDR1 is SEHNR and CDR2 is FQNEAQ in the germline V gene (reference sequence). CDR3 protein: CASSLAGDQETQYF. The CDR3 DNA sequence: TGTGCCAGCAGCTTAGCGGGGGACCAAGAGACCCAGTACTTC.

The chain recombines TRBV7-6 with TRBJ2-5; D is possibly TRBD1 (6 bases). Trimming pared 7 bases from V and 5 bases from J, leaving 23 bases between. The CDR3 has 16 amino acids. Germline CDR1 reads SGHVS; CDR2 reads FNYEAQ. This CDR3 is CASTLGGQPVGETQYF. CDR3 sequence (DNA): TGTGCCAGCACCCTAGGGGGACAACCCGTCGGTGAGACCCAGTACTTC.

This clone was detected only a few times. The V call is TRBV7-6, the J call TRBJ2-7; weak D call: TRBD2 (6 bases). Germline loops: CDR1 SGHVS, CDR2 FNYEAQ. V gave up 1 base and J gave up 3 bases, with 13 bases separating them. The CDR3 runs to 15 residues. CDR3 sequence reads: CASSLDPGLFYEQYF. The CDR3 DNA follows: TGTGCCAGCAGCTTAGATCCGGGACTCTTCTACGAGCAGTACTTC.

The chain combines TRBV15 with TRBJ2-5, with TRBD2 matching over 7 bases. The CDR3 sequence is 15 residues long. With V trimmed by 0 bases and J by 2 bases, 3 bases remained unmatched. The germline V gene encodes CDR1 LNHNV and CDR2 YYDKDF (reference sequence). DNA of the CDR3: TGTGCCACCAGCAGAGATCGGGGGGAACAAGAGACCCAGTACTTC. The encoded protein is CATSRDRGEQETQYF.

The CDR3 bases are TGCGCCAGCAGCCAAGGGTGGCCAGGGAGCTACAATGAGCAGTTCTTC. It codes for CASSQGWPGSYNEQFF. This rearrangement joins TRBV4-1 to TRBJ2-1, with D tentatively TRBD1 or TRBD2 (5 bases each). CDR3 size: 16 residues. V was trimmed by 1 base and J by 3 bases, leaving 13 bases between them. Germline V CDR1 and CDR2: MGHRA, YSYEKL.

V gene TRBV7-9 combines with J gene TRBJ1-2, with no clear D. V gave up 3 bases and J gave up 3 bases, with 8 bases separating them. The germline CDR1 and CDR2 sequences are SEHNR and FQNEAQ (reference sequence). The CDR3 length is 13 residues. CDR3 nucleotides: TGTGCCAGCAGCTTCGACATGGACTATGGCTACACCTTC. Residues: CASSFDMDYGYTF.

The rearrangement links TRBV7-2 to TRBJ2-7, with TRBD2 as a possible D gene (6 bases). Germline V lookup: CDR1 SGHTA, CDR2 FQGNSA. V was cut by 3 bases and J by 1 base, with 10 bases left in between. The CDR3 contains 14 residues. The CDR3 is CASSFVRGSYEQYF. CDR3 bases: TGTGCCAGCAGCTTCGTGCGGGGTTCCTACGAGCAGTACTTC.

This sequence joins TRBV18 and TRBJ1-2; no firm D call. Trimming shortened V by 3 bases and J by 5 bases, and 19 bases separated the two germline ends. Germline loops: CDR1 KGHSH, CDR2 LQKENI. This CDR3 spans 16 amino acids. CDR3: CASSPAGPPRLYGYTF. CDR3 nucleotide sequence: TGTGCCAGCTCACCTGCAGGCCCTCCCCGTCTTTATGGCTACACCTTC.

This clone was seen only a few times. This sequence joins TRBV3-1 (or the pseudogene TRBV3-2) and TRBJ2-2; D is unclear. The ends were cut back, 6 bases at V and 1 base at J, with 9 bases in the middle. CDR1 and CDR2 (germline): LGHDT, YNNKEL (reference sequence). The CDR3 has 14 residues. The CDR3 nucleotides are TGTGCCAGCAGTCACACTAAGAACACCGGGGAGCTGTTTTTT. The encoded protein is CASSHTKNTGELFF.

The rearrangement links TRBV15 to TRBJ1-4; D not resolved. The CDR3 is 12 amino acids. Per germline, CDR1 LNHNV and CDR2 YYDKDF (reference sequence). The germline V and J ends were trimmed by 8 bases and 8 bases, with 12 bases remaining between them. The CDR3 DNA reads as TGTGCCACCTCAGACCCGGGAGAAAAACTGTTTTTT. Translating gives CATSDPGEKLFF.

This sequence joins TRBV5-4 and TRBJ2-3; 9 positions match TRBD1. V trimming: 7 bases; J trimming: 2 bases; junction bases outside the gene matches: 17. The CDR3 sequence is 18 residues long. Germline V lookup: CDR1 SGHNT, CDR2 YYREEE (reference sequence). The CDR3, as DNA: TGTGCCAGCGATCGGGGGACAGGGTCCCTTACACTCACAGATACGCAGTATTTT. This gives the protein CASDRGTGSLTLTDTQYF.

This chain uses TRBV30 with TRBJ1-4, with 7 bases lining up with TRBD1. Unmatched junction bases numbered 6, after V lost 8 bases and J lost 3 bases. Germline lookup yields CDR1 GTSNPN and CDR2 SVGIG (reference sequence). The CDR3 totals 13 residues. CDR3 amino acids: CAQGGLANEKLFF. DNA for the CDR3: TGTGCCCAAGGGGGCTTGGCTAATGAAAAACTGTTTTTT.

This chain links TRBV7-9 with TRBJ2-4, with D unresolved. Trimming removed 1 base from V and 4 bases from J, with 5 bases in between. CDR3 length: 13 amino acids. Germline-derived CDR1 and CDR2 are SEHNR and FQNEAQ (reference sequence). CDR3 sequence (DNA): TGTGCCAGCAGCTTAGGTGGGAAAAACATTCAGTACTTC. Its protein is CASSLGGKNIQYF. The whole variable domain, remainder taken from reference TRBV7-9 and TRBJ2-4, is DTGVSQNPRHKITKRGQNVTFRCDPISEHNRLYWYRQTLGQGPEFLTYFQNEAQLEKSRLLSDRFSAERPKGSFSTLEIQRTEQGDSAMYLCASSLGGKNIQYFGAGTRLSVL.

The rearrangement uses TRBV7-9 and TRBJ2-6; 9 bases fit TRBD1. Germline CDR1 and CDR2: SEHNR and FQNEAQ (reference sequence). The V gene end was trimmed by 5 bases and the J gene end by 2 bases; junction bases not matched to a gene: 4. The CDR3 covers 16 residues. The CDR3 spells CASSLQGAAGANVLTF. The DNA for the CDR3 is TGTGCCAGCAGCCTACAGGGGGCTGCTGGGGCCAACGTCCTGACTTTC. Full variable domain (remainder filled in from reference TRBV7-9 and TRBJ2-6): DTGVSQNPRHKITKRGQNVTFRCDPISEHNRLYWYRQTLGQGPEFLTYFQNEAQLEKSRLLSDRFSAERPKGSFSTLEIQRTEQGDSAMYLCASSLQGAAGANVLTFGAGSRLTVL.

The chain joins TRBV28 to TRBJ2-6, with 7 bases aligning to TRBD1. The V gene end was trimmed by 3 bases and the J gene end by 0 bases; junction bases not matched to a gene: 8. CDR3 length: 18 residues. Per the germline V gene, CDR1 is MDHEN and CDR2 is SYDVKM. The CDR3 here is CASSLTGPSNSGANVLTF. Here the CDR3 DNA reads TGTGCCAGCAGTTTGACAGGGCCCTCCAACTCTGGGGCCAACGTCCTGACTTTC.

The chain is built from TRBV27 and TRBJ2-7; D is uncertain. In germline, CDR1 is MNHEY, CDR2 SMNVEV (reference sequence). With 6 bases removed from V and 3 bases from J, the gap between germline ends came to 9 bases. The CDR3 extends over 12 amino acids. CDR3 DNA sequence: TGTGCCAGCAGCCCCGGGTTCTACGAGCAGTACTTC. This translates into CASSPGFYEQYF.

This chain links TRBV20-1 with TRBJ1-6, with D possibly being TRBD1 (5 bases). CDR1 and CDR2 (germline): DFQATT, SNEGSKA (reference sequence). V lost 3 bases to trimming and J lost 0 bases, with 12 bases between them. This CDR3 is 16 amino acids long. The CDR3 DNA is TGCAGTGCTAGTTCGGGGCTGGGCTCCTATAATTCACCCCTCCACTTT. Translated, it gives CSASSGLGSYNSPLHF.

The sample holds one count of this clone. The J gene is TRBJ2-1, the V gene TRBV7-3; possibly TRBD1 for D (5 bases). Germline values: CDR1 SGHTA, CDR2 FQGTGA. The CDR3 extends over 18 amino acids. V was trimmed by 3 bases and J by 4 bases, leaving 22 bases between them. The CDR3 reads CASSFSGASPEAYNEQFF. CDR3 DNA sequence: TGTGCCAGCAGCTTCTCTGGGGCCTCGCCTGAAGCTTACAATGAGCAGTTCTTC.

The CDR3 loop is CASSYVGTRNYGYTF. DNA for the CDR3: TGTGCCAGCAGTTACGTAGGGACCCGCAACTATGGCTACACCTTC. The V gene is TRBV6-2 or TRBV6-3, the J gene TRBJ1-2, with D tentatively TRBD1 (5 bases). The CDR3 consists of 15 residues. CDR1 and CDR2 from the germline V gene are MNHEY and SVGEGT. Trimming stripped 2 bases from V and 2 bases from J, with 12 bases between.

In this sample, this clone turned up a few times. The CDR3 sequence is CASSQSTGANYGYTF. The CDR3, as DNA: TGTGCCAGCAGTCAATCCACAGGGGCAAACTATGGCTACACCTTC. This chain connects TRBV28 to TRBJ1-2; 7 bases align to TRBD1. This CDR3 comprises 15 residues. V was pared by 5 bases and J by 2 bases, with 8 bases of the junction left unmatched. Germline V gives CDR1 MDHEN, CDR2 SYDVKM.

CDR3 bases: TGTGCCAGCAGTGAGGATCAGCCCCAGCATTTT. It yields the protein CASSEDQPQHF. This rearrangement joins TRBV2 to TRBJ1-5, with D hard to call. The V gene lost 3 bases and the J gene lost 5 bases, with 2 bases spanning the gap. Germline CDR1 and CDR2: SNHLY and FYNNEI. The CDR3 runs 11 residues.

The chain couples TRBV29-1 to TRBJ2-7; D might be TRBD1 (5 bases). Per germline, CDR1 SQVTM and CDR2 ANQGSEA. Between the trimmed V and J ends, which lost 5 bases and 2 bases, there was a span of 13 bases. The CDR3 runs 13 residues. In DNA, the CDR3 is TGCAGCGTTACGTGGCACAGGACCTACGAGCAGTACTTC. It translates to CSVTWHRTYEQYF.